This T cell receptor (beta chain) was retrieved from a study of cytomegalovirus exposure and HLA in healthy donors (dated by TCRdb to the late 2010s). Concerning the study at large: An earlier analysis of roughly 500 of the donors reported approximately 300 Gb of sequence data and some 120 million unique TCR beta sequences from about 180 million T cells. An early release covering approximately 600 HLA-typed donors comprised 300 to 350 gigabases of sequencing data and around 80 million unique TCR sequences. Of the roughly 400 genotyped donors, roughly 85% fell in the genetic ancestry cluster associated with self-reported Caucasian donors. The study aimed to test whether cataloging public T cell receptors could reveal signatures of past pathogen exposure. The study profiled the T cell repertoires of under 850 subjects by immunosequencing and related them to cytomegalovirus serostatus. Along with the roughly 670-subject first cohort, a separate validation cohort of more than 90 different subjects was used. The study combined high-throughput TCR immunosequencing, statistical association of individual TCRs with disease status, and machine learning to predict cytomegalovirus infection status. A later analysis re-analyzed previously published TCR beta repertoires from 600 to 850 donors and added high-resolution HLA genotyping to study TCR occurrence patterns. Rather than using new phenotypic data, the later analysis identified candidate immune exposures from TCR beta sequences and from how often those sequences occurred across donors. An earlier analysis of more than 450 of the donors used high-throughput TCR beta sequencing to judge whether each TCR beta V gene segment behaved as functional or pseudogenic. Donor age, sex, ethnicity and CMV serostatus were compiled together with the repertoire data. A later genetic analysis used genome-wide SNP genotypes for about 65% of the 666 donors, treating that subset as a discovery cohort. Every repertoire in the discovery cohort had been generated on one and the same sequencing platform. HLA typing included class I and class II loci at four-digit resolution. The number of typed donors differed by locus: roughly 620-640 for A, B, C, DRB1 and DQB1; 500 to 550 for DQA1; around 580 for DPA1; and roughly 490 for DPB1. Because of strong linkage in the cohort, four or five DR-DQ haplotypes were treated as single units for association and clustering. Among about 400 genotyped donors of the cohort, an average of roughly 230,000 unique TCR beta nucleotide sequences was sequenced per donor, of which roughly 17% were non-productive.

The method was the immunoSEQ multiplex PCR assay. For the multiplex PCR, a mixture combining 60 forward primers for TCR Vbeta segments and 13 reverse primers for TCR Jbeta segments was used. The CDR3 region of rearranged TCR beta genes was amplified from genomic DNA with a multiplex PCR assay. On the Illumina HiSeq System, the amplified TCR beta libraries were sequenced as 87-base-pair reads. On the authors' methods: A later analysis tallied roughly 76 million unique TCR beta chains across the 610 or so repertoires, and around 12 million of those chains were shared by two or more donors. A nearest-neighbor algorithm error-corrected the raw reads and collapsed the reads into unique sequences, merging closely related sequences to remove PCR and sequencing errors. To assign V, D and J gene segments, CDR3 sequences were aligned to IMGT reference sequences. For a sequence to be retained, a match of at least six nucleotides to both a V gene segment and a J gene segment was required. A rearrangement counted as productive if the CDR3 had no stop codons and remained in frame with V and J, and every other rearrangement counted as non-productive. CDR3 was defined by IMGT convention, running from the second conserved V-encoded cysteine to the conserved J-encoded phenylalanine. Sequences without an unambiguous match to a single V gene segment were excluded from the earlier analysis of 450 to 750 of the donors. An earlier analysis of 587 of the donors classified V segments as functional when productive rearrangements were above 56.7% and as segregating when the standard deviation between donors was above 5%. A statistical classification framework was developed to diagnose cytomegalovirus status using the catalog of TCR beta chain sequences. A later analysis assigned V and J genes by comparing TCR nucleotide sequences with IMGT/GENE-DB human TR gene sequences. A later analysis assigned CDR3 sequences and most-parsimonious VDJ recombination scenarios with the TCRdist pipeline. A later analysis defined each TCR beta chain by its CDR3 amino acid sequence plus V-gene family, and excluded reads lacking a unique V-gene family. A later analysis removed roughly 590 highly shared, low-generation-probability nucleotide sequences to deal with suspected cross-contamination and a sequencing artifact. In a later analysis, a clonal expansion index for each public chain was calculated from normalized within-repertoire ranks of inferred template counts. Generation probabilities in a later analysis came from a VDJ recombination model fitted to out-of-frame rearrangements, and those results were checked against IGoR. In a later analysis, TCR-TCR, TCR-HLA and TCR-CMV co-occurrence was scored with hypergeometric tests, and a repertoire-size bias correction was applied to TCR pairs. To estimate false discovery rates, a later analysis permuted the HLA or CMV assignments 20 times. In a later analysis, co-occurring TCRs were grouped using DBSCAN, with TCRdist sequence similarity added in when clustering inside HLA-allele-positive subsets. Repertoires with fewer than 30,000 or more than 120,000 public chains, plus five repertoires with anomalous nucleotide sharing, were excluded from co-occurrence clustering. Here the immuneACCESS table is served through TCRdb, limited to in-frame sequences with V and J called. Missing clones are a known gap in these copies; in checked studies unresolved V genes cover under half, and the rest lacks a known reason. D and trimming were read from the DNA, whereas the V and J calls and clone size are those reported in that table. For this sample the table gives under 250,000 clones, of which around 83% were detected only once. The biggest ten clones account for less than 3% of the sample.

What the study reported, not specific to this receptor: CMV serostatus was the only immune exposure information available for the cohort. According to the authors, the approach could potentially be generalized to other disease states and immunological phenotypes. The earlier analysis of 450 to 700 of the donors excluded 15 to 20 rarely observed V segments, including chromosome 9 orphons, because counts were too low. Compared with the roughly 670-donor mean, donors in an Asian-associated ancestry cluster had fewer N-insertions in productive TCRs, according to a later genetic analysis. Some IMGT-functional V segments, including TRBV6-2 and TRBV6-3, could not be told apart with the 87-base-pair reads, so those segments were excluded. The study gave a list of about 150 TCR beta chains associated with cytomegalovirus. Broadly in line with IMGT annotations, most TCR beta V segments showed up in productive rearrangements about 87% or about 30% of the time in an earlier analysis of roughly 590 of the donors. Roughly uniform sequencing depth across donors was assumed in presence/absence analyses, although this assumption may not hold. Across donors, most TCR sequences were observed very rarely, whereas some public TCRs were present in many individuals. A later analysis reported that several top co-occurrence clusters appeared linked to parvovirus B19, influenza, CMV and Epstein-Barr virus. A cluster of highly shared sequence variants was judged likely to represent a technical artifact of the sequencing pipeline. Because HLA typing was unavailable for some donors at each locus, only the typed subset was used in association tests. At a false discovery rate of 0.05, a later analysis linked 15,000 to 20,000 TCR beta sequences to specific HLA alleles. Assigning TCR associations to individual alleles was difficult when HLA alleles, especially DR and DQ, strongly co-occurred. In a later analysis, HLA-associated TCR beta chains showed more clonal expansion and lower generation probabilities than non-associated chains that were equally common. A further reported finding was that TCR beta sequences accurately predicted the HLA-A and HLA-B alleles for most subjects in the first cohort. In a later analysis, TCR association rates were found to vary across HLA loci, with the most associated TCRs seen for DRB1 alleles and the fewest for HLA-C alleles. The cohort was sequenced for TCR beta chains only, and without alpha or paired-chain data the features that could be detected were limited. Most CMV-associated TCR beta chains appeared to be HLA-restricted in a later analysis, and the HLA associations seemed to be driven largely by CMV exposure. Linkage disequilibrium might explain the correlated functional status among segregating V segments, but an unknown experimental factor could not be excluded. Cytomegalovirus status was reported to be diagnosed by the classifier with high specificity and sensitivity in both the original and validation cohorts. A later genetic analysis associated a missense DCLRE1C variant with V-gene and J-gene trimming of TCR beta chains, and an independent cohort replicated the association. Three of the identified cytomegalovirus-associated TCR beta chains were confirmed in vitro to be specific for cytomegalovirus antigens.

The CDR3 holds 15 amino acids from the cysteine to the phenylalanine. Just the 45-base CDR3 DNA is kept, in frame starting at base 1. CDR1 and CDR2 are read off the germline V gene (reference sequence) as LNHDA and SQIVND. Trimming costs V 4 bases and J 0 bases, and their ends lie 13 bases apart. In total, about 650 healthy bone marrow donors made up the cohort. All cohort members were sampled while nominally healthy, although unrecorded immune exposures were likely present. The donor tested CMV seronegative and was one of the 352 seronegative cohort members. Each donor provided a peripheral blood sample, and peripheral blood mononuclear cells were used for TCR beta sequencing. The Qiagen DNeasy Blood Extraction Kit was used to extract genomic DNA from the blood cell samples. In regard to this clone: Its antigen is still unknown. Within one base of it there is no much larger clone, and no base qualities were kept.

This receptor was obtained from a woman aged 40 to 49 in good health and CMV-seronegative. Sequencing input: PBMCs. The chain uses TRBV19 and TRBJ2-7, with the D gene uncertain. At the DNA level, the sequence is TGTGCCAGTAGTAGCCCGGCGGCTAGCTCCTACGAGCAGTACTTC. Translated, it gives CASSSPAASSYEQYF.